The 21 T cell receptor beta chains below come from one sample, sequenced in a study of T cell changes during pregnancy in multiple sclerosis. The repertoire was sequenced with immunoSEQ multiplex PCR; TCRdb's copy has only in-frame clones and lacks some. The sample includes about 40,000 clones, approximately 92% seen only once; the top ten take 0.95% to 1.5%. The material was peripheral blood, obtained before pregnancy. These receptors originate from a female donor with multiple sclerosis, enrolled in a pregnancy study.

The chain links TRBV27 to TRBJ2-3, with TRBD1 as a possible D gene (6 bases). Between the trimmed V and J ends, which lost 5 bases and 0 bases, there was a span of 12 bases. Per the germline V gene, CDR1 is MNHEY and CDR2 is SMNVEV (reference sequence). The CDR3 contains 15 residues. The DNA of the CDR3 is TGTGCCAGCAGTCCCCGGACAGCTAGCACAGATACGCAGTATTTT. Encoded protein: CASSPRTASTDTQYF.

The rearrangement uses TRBV5-4 and TRBJ2-6, with 11 bases fitting TRBD1. Germline V lookup: CDR1 SGHNT, CDR2 YYREEE (reference sequence). The CDR3 spans 17 residues. V shed 3 bases, J shed 3 bases, and the junction held 5 bases outside the gene matches. The CDR3 loop is CASSSGQGASGANVLTF. Here the CDR3 DNA reads TGTGCCAGCAGCTCCGGACAGGGGGCGAGTGGGGCCAACGTCCTGACTTTC.

The chain uses TRBV9 and TRBJ2-3, with 7 bases identical to TRBD2. J lost 4 bases, V lost 0 bases, and 8 bases had no gene match. CDR1 is SGDLS, CDR2 YYNGEE, per germline. This CDR3 has 16 residues. CDR3 in amino acids: CASSVGPGLRADTQYF. The CDR3 nucleotides read TGTGCCAGCAGCGTAGGACCGGGACTAAGGGCAGATACGCAGTATTTT.

The CDR3 DNA reads TGTGCCAGTACCGCCGGGACTAGAGGAGATACGCAGTATTTT. Residues: CASTAGTRGDTQYF. The rearrangement uses TRBV19 and TRBJ2-3; 8 bases are a match to TRBD2. The CDR3 runs to 14 residues. Germline CDR1 is LNHDA and CDR2 is SQIVND (reference sequence). The junction had 8 bases not matched to a gene; V was cut back by 7 bases and J by 5 bases.

The chain employs TRBV19 and TRBJ2-7; 15 nucleotides match TRBD2. The CDR3 length is 18 residues. Unmatched junction bases numbered 7, after V lost 4 bases and J lost 0 bases. CDR1 is LNHDA, CDR2 SQIVND, per germline (reference sequence). CDR3 residues: CASSTGLAGGRLSYEQYF. For the CDR3, the DNA is TGTGCCAGTAGTACGGGACTAGCGGGAGGCCGTCTCTCCTACGAGCAGTACTTC.

The CDR3 loop is CASSQPTASNQPQHF. The DNA for the CDR3 is TGTGCCAGCAGCCAACCGACAGCAAGCAATCAGCCCCAGCATTTT. The chain links TRBV4-2 to TRBJ1-5; TRBD1 might be the D (5 bases). CDR3 length: 15 residues. Trimming left V 2 bases short and J 1 base short, with 9 bases between. Germline CDR1 and CDR2: LGHNA and YNFKEQ.

The CDR3 nucleotides read TGTGCCAGCAGCTTGGGACATATGAACACTGAAGCTTTCTTT. Translated, it gives CASSLGHMNTEAFF. The J gene is TRBJ1-1, the V gene TRBV11-3; maybe TRBD1 (6 bases). This CDR3 comprises 14 residues. Germline V lookup: CDR1 SGHNT, CDR2 YENEEA. The germline V and J ends were trimmed by 3 bases and 0 bases, with 8 bases remaining between them.

This clone was recorded once. J is TRBJ2-1 and V is TRBV9, with TRBD2 matching over 8 bases. Germline lookup yields CDR1 SGDLS and CDR2 YYNGEE. The CDR3 length is 15 residues. The junction had 1 base not matched to a gene; V was cut back by 0 bases and J by 2 bases. In nucleotides, the CDR3 is TGTGCCAGCAGCGTAGGTAGCGGGGCCTACAATGAGCAGTTCTTC. Translation: CASSVGSGAYNEQFF. Together with reference TRBV9 and TRBJ2-1, the CDR3 gives the full variable domain: DSGVTQTPKHLITATGQRVTLRCSPRSGDLSVYWYQQSLDQGLQFLIQYYNGEERAKGNILERFSAQQFPDLHSELNLSSLELGDSALYFCASSVGSGAYNEQFFGPGTRLTVL.

In this sample, this clone turned up once. V usage is TRBV6-6 and J usage is TRBJ2-5; D remains unclear. Trimming pared 7 bases from V and 4 bases from J, leaving 10 bases between. This CDR3 is built from 12 residues. Germline V gene sequence: CDR1 MNHNY, CDR2 SVGAGI (reference sequence). In nucleotides, the CDR3 is TGTGCCAGCACCCAACTACTAGAGACCCAGTACTTC. It codes for CASTQLLETQYF.

This chain connects TRBV28 to TRBJ2-5, with TRBD2 as a possible D gene (6 bases). Per germline, CDR1 MDHEN and CDR2 SYDVKM. Trimming stripped 5 bases from V and 1 base from J, with 11 bases between. CDR3 length equals 14 residues. The CDR3 loop is CASSNGLTQETQYF. CDR3 bases: TGTGCCAGCAGTAACGGACTAACCCAAGAGACCCAGTACTTC. Together with reference TRBV28 and TRBJ2-5, the CDR3 gives the full variable domain: DVKVTQSSRYLVKRTGEKVFLECVQDMDHENMFWYRQDPGLGLRLIYFSYDVKMKEKGDIPEGYSVSREKKERFSLILESASTNQTSMYLCASSNGLTQETQYFGPGTRLLVL.

The chain has TRBV28 and TRBJ2-7; D ambiguous. This CDR3 region has 14 residues. Trimming left V 4 bases short and J 1 base short, with 11 bases between. The germline V gene has CDR1 MDHEN and CDR2 SYDVKM. CDR3 loop: CASSSPKMSYEQYF. The CDR3 DNA reads TGTGCCAGCAGTTCCCCCAAAATGTCCTACGAGCAGTACTTC.

The chain is built from TRBV19 and TRBJ1-1; D remains ambiguous. CDR1 LNHDA and CDR2 SQIVND come from the germline V gene (reference sequence). The CDR3 runs to 13 residues. Trimming took off 3 bases at V and 0 bases at J, with 5 bases between the two ends. The CDR3 reads CASSINLNTEAFF. As DNA, the CDR3 is TGTGCCAGTAGTATTAACTTGAACACTGAAGCTTTCTTT.

This rearrangement joins TRBV28 to TRBJ1-4; D is unclear. V dropped 3 bases and J dropped 12 bases, with 8 bases sitting between them. The CDR3 contains 11 residues. Germline V gene sequence: CDR1 MDHEN, CDR2 SYDVKM. The CDR3: CASSFRQELFF. CDR3 nucleotide sequence: TGTGCCAGCAGTTTTAGGCAGGAACTGTTTTTT.

The chain links TRBV7-3 to TRBJ1-2, with TRBD1 matching 8 bases. Trimming took 2 bases from V and 4 from J; bases not matched to a gene: 0. Per the germline V gene, CDR1 is SGHTA and CDR2 is FQGTGA. CDR3 length: 13 residues. CDR3 coding DNA: TGTGCCAGCAGCTTAGGACAGGGCTATGGCTACACCTTC. Translated: CASSLGQGYGYTF.

This chain uses TRBV19 with TRBJ1-2; D may be TRBD1 (5 bases). Trimming removed 6 bases at V and 2 bases at J, with 13 bases between. Germline CDR1 and CDR2: LNHDA and SQIVND (reference sequence). CDR3 length: 14 residues. The CDR3 loop reads CASRDQGMNYGYTF. The CDR3 DNA is TGTGCCAGTAGGGACCAGGGTATGAACTATGGCTACACCTTC.

V and J are TRBV29-1 and TRBJ2-7, with a tentative D call TRBD1 (6 bases). The CDR3 runs 14 residues. Per the germline V gene, CDR1 is SQVTM and CDR2 is ANQGSEA. V lost 2 bases and J 4 bases, leaving 15 bases between the germline ends. The CDR3 loop is CSVEIPGHGYEQYF. The CDR3 coding sequence is TGCAGCGTTGAAATCCCGGGACATGGTTACGAGCAGTACTTC.

This chain uses TRBV28 with TRBJ2-7, with TRBD2 matching over 7 bases. The junction had 16 bases not matched to a gene; V was cut back by 11 bases and J by 3 bases. The CDR3 consists of 15 residues. Germline CDR1 reads MDHEN; CDR2 reads SYDVKM. The chain's CDR3 is CAAAAGTKHFYEQYF. The CDR3 DNA reads TGTGCCGCCGCAGCCGGGACTAAACATTTCTACGAGCAGTACTTC.

The chain uses TRBV7-6 and TRBJ2-7, with 10 bases matching TRBD1. The V gene's germline CDR1 is SGHVS and CDR2 FNYEAQ. V was clipped by 5 bases and J by 4 bases; unmatched bases: 8. CDR3 length: 15 residues. The CDR3 region is CASSLEGTGVYEQYF. The CDR3 coding sequence is TGTGCCAGCAGCCTAGAGGGGACAGGGGTATACGAGCAGTACTTC.

The chain is built from TRBV7-9 and TRBJ2-1; D not resolved. The V and J ends lost 5 bases and 14 bases respectively, with 13 bases between them. This CDR3 has 11 residues. The germline V gene has CDR1 SEHNR and CDR2 FQNEAQ (reference sequence). Written as DNA, the CDR3 is TGTGCCAGCAGCCCAGCGCACGAGGAGTTCTTC. As protein: CASSPAHEEFF. The full variable domain, completed using reference TRBV7-9 and TRBJ2-1, is DTGVSQNPRHKITKRGQNVTFRCDPISEHNRLYWYRQTLGQGPEFLTYFQNEAQLEKSRLLSDRFSAERPKGSFSTLEIQRTEQGDSAMYLCASSPAHEEFFGPGTRLTVL.

This chain links TRBV6-5 with TRBJ2-3; TRBD2 is a possible D gene (7 bases). The CDR3 loop spans 15 amino acids. From germline, CDR1 is MNHEY and CDR2 SVGAGI. V lost 6 bases and J lost 0, with 13 bases in between. In DNA form, the CDR3 reads TGTGCCAGCAGCCGGGGGGCAATTAGCACAGATACGCAGTATTTT. This gives the protein CASSRGAISTDTQYF.

CDR3 region: CASSRLAGGNEQYF. DNA of the CDR3: TGTGCCAGTAGTCGACTAGCGGGAGGGAACGAGCAGTACTTC. The chain couples TRBV19 to TRBJ2-7, with TRBD2 identical over 14 bases. Germline values: CDR1 LNHDA, CDR2 SQIVND (reference sequence). V was clipped by 5 bases and J by 5 bases; unmatched bases: 2. The CDR3 has 14 residues.